This T cell receptor (beta chain) appears in the sequencing data of a study of blood T cell repertoires in COVID-19. Study in general: Donors in the United States, Italy and Spain gave samples during acute or convalescent COVID-19. T cells, B-cell-depleted T cells, or PBMCs supplied cDNA or gDNA.

J was trimmed by 7 bases and V by 3 bases; bases with no gene match: 7. This CDR3 has 13 amino acids. Germline assignment: CDR1 SQVTM and CDR2 ANQGSEA. In the source study's methods: Estimation of nucleated cell counts was performed using reference gene primer amplification. Sequencing used immunoSEQ multiplex PCR; TCRdb keeps in-frame clones, though not all of them. The DNA was the basis for D and trimming; V, J and clone size are from that table. The profile shows just under 350,000 clones, about 83% of them singletons. The sequence derives from a man younger than 40 with active or convalescent COVID-19. J is TRBJ1-2 and V is TRBV29-1; 8 positions agree with TRBD1. Sequenced sample: peripheral blood. CDR3 in DNA: TGCAGCGTTGACTTGCAGGGGGCGGGTGGCTACACCTTC. Its protein product is CSVDLQGAGGYTF.